This T cell receptor beta chain was captured in a study of patients and donors after allogeneic stem cell transplantation. TCRdb processed the RT-PCR reads anew with MiXCR; each CDR3 protein has one entry. The data contain 70,000 to 85,000 distinct CDR3 sequences, approximately 25% of them singletons. This CDR3 is 13 amino acids long. The V and J ends lost 8 bases and 4 bases respectively, with 9 bases between them. CDR1 SNHLY and CDR2 FYNNEI come from the germline V gene. Sequences were obtained from blood, either unsorted or a sorted T cell fraction (not recorded which). The clonotype originates from a human donor who was either an allogeneic HSCT recipient or a stem cell or donor lymphocyte infusion donor (not recorded which). It is not recorded whose cells these are; they may come from a transplant donor. The chain is built from TRBV2 and TRBJ1-6, with D unclear. CDR3 nucleotide sequence: TGTGCCAGCGGATCAATTTATAATTCACCCCTCCACTTT. Translation gives CASGSIYNSPLHF.